The entry that follows covers one T cell receptor beta chain sequence. Its antigen is undetermined. The assay was immunoSEQ multiplex PCR, and TCRdb's table has in-frame clones only and misses some. The sample consists of 30,000 to 40,000 clones, about 90% of them appearing once. Germline assignment: CDR1 SGHRS and CDR2 YFSETQ. V was clipped by 0 bases and J by 5 bases; unmatched bases: 7. The CDR3 has 16 residues. The data belong to a study of T cells in localized non-small cell lung cancer. Findings and caveats of the study: Sequencing involved a lone tumor region, leaving heterogeneity possible. Appearance in adjacent lung was seen for a median roughly 56 of the top 100 tumor clones.

The chain links TRBV5-1 to TRBJ2-1; 8 bases line up with TRBD2. The sample consisted of peripheral blood, taken before any cancer treatment. This sequence was found in a man aged 35-75 years with stage I lung adenocarcinoma. CDR3 sequence: CASSLDPSGGNNEQFF. CDR3 DNA: TGCGCCAGCAGCTTGGATCCCAGCGGGGGCAACAATGAGCAGTTCTTC. The full variable domain, with the rest looked up from reference TRBV5-1 and TRBJ2-1, is KAGVTQTPRYLIKTRGQQVTLSCSPISGHRSVSWYQQTPGQGLQFLFEYFSETQRNKGNFPGRFSGRQFSNSRSEMNVSTLELGDSALYLCASSLDPSGGNNEQFFGPGTRLTVL.